This TCR beta chain was obtained from a study of T cells in Graves' hyperthyroidism and ophthalmopathy. Trimming shortened V by 3 bases and J by 8 bases, and 17 bases separated the two germline ends. From germline, CDR1 is SGDLS and CDR2 YYNGEE. This CDR3 spans 15 amino acids. Study-wide points: The blood repertoire included most of the expanded thyroid clonotypes above 0.001.

Uncontrolled infection, other autoimmune disease, pregnancy or lactation barred patients from enrollment. From RNA transcripts, TCR beta CDR3 regions were amplified. TCR CDR3 regions were first amplified by RT-PCR with HTBI primers. TCRdb re-analysed the multiplex PCR reads in MiXCR, keeping a single row per CDR3 protein. The table records 150,000 or so distinct CDR3 sequences, around 21% of them present only once. Remarks on this clonotype: What it binds is not known.

The chain couples TRBV9 to TRBJ2-2, with D tentatively TRBD2 (6 bases). Source material: blood. This TCR was sampled from a woman aged 45-65 years with Graves' hyperthyroidism that later progressed to Graves' ophthalmopathy. The CDR3 sequence is CASSGQPLATGELFF. The CDR3, as DNA: TGTGCCAGCAGCGGCCAGCCCCTAGCGACGGGGGAGCTGTTTTTT.